Below are 3 T cell receptor beta chains sequenced from a single sample in a study of radiotherapy plus CTLA-4 blockade in lung cancer. Profiled with immunoSEQ multiplex PCR; TCRdb holds only in-frame clones, not every one. The profile shows 45,000 to 55,000 clones, approximately 91% of them singletons. Specimen: peripheral blood, collected from a patient treated with radiotherapy plus ipilimumab. The source is a human donor with non-small cell lung cancer whose response to radiotherapy plus ipilimumab could not be evaluated.

The rearrangement uses TRBV5-1 and TRBJ1-5; D is possibly TRBD1 (5 bases). This CDR3 region has 13 residues. V gave up 4 bases and J gave up 7 bases, with 12 bases separating them. Germline CDR1 is SGHRS and CDR2 is YFSETQ. The CDR3 protein is CASSLEGRQPQHF. The DNA of the CDR3 is TGCGCCAGCAGCCTGGAGGGGCGGCAGCCCCAGCATTTT.

The chain joins TRBV5-1 to TRBJ2-1; 9 bases match TRBD2. Losses at the gene ends were 4 bases for V and 3 bases for J; bases not matched to a gene: 5. The CDR3 is 15 residues long. The germline CDR1 and CDR2 sequences are SGHRS and YFSETQ. The CDR3 coding sequence is TGCGCCAGCAGCCGGGCGGGGGGGGACTACAATGAGCAGTTCTTC. Translation gives CASSRAGGDYNEQFF.

This chain connects TRBV2 to TRBJ2-2, with TRBD2 matching 7 bases. The CDR3 spans 15 residues. CDR1 is SNHLY, CDR2 FYNNEI, per germline. V was pared by 6 bases and J by 4 bases, with 8 bases of the junction left unmatched. The CDR3 protein is CASSLLTSATGELFF. The CDR3, as DNA: TGTGCCAGCAGCCTTTTAACTAGCGCCACCGGGGAGCTGTTTTTT.